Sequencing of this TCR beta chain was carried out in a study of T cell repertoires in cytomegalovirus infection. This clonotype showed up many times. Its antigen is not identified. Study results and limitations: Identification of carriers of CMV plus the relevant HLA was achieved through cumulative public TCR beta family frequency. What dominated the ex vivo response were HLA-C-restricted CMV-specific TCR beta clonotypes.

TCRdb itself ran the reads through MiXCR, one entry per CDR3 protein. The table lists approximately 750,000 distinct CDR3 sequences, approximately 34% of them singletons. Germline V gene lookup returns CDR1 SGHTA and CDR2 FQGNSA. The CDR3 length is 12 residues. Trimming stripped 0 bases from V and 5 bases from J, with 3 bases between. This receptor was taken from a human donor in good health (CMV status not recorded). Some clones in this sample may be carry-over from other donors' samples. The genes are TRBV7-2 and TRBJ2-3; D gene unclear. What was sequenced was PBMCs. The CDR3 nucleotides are TGTGCCAGCAGCTTAGCGCAAGATACGCAGTATTTT. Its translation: CASSLAQDTQYF.